The rows below give T cell receptor beta chains drawn from one sample of a study of radiation and T cells in renal cell carcinoma. The method was immunoSEQ multiplex PCR; TCRdb's version includes in-frame clones alone and lacks a portion of them. Among roughly 120,000 clones listed, roughly 80% were seen once. The sequencing used blood, collected from a patient whose treatment included radiotherapy and nephrectomy. These receptors were obtained from a woman in her fifties or sixties with renal cell carcinoma. CDR3s include the opening cysteine and the closing phenylalanine or tryptophan. The D gene is left open where the match is weak. Clone size is stated in some rows and not others, as once, few, many or a class when expanded.

J gene: TRBJ2-3; D gene: .; clone size: .; V gene: TRBV11-2; CDR3 DNA: TGTGCCAGCAGCCAAAGCGGTGAGGGGGCAGATACGCAGTATTTT; CDR3 protein: CASSQSGEGADTQYF
J gene: TRBJ2-2; D gene: TRBD1; clone size: once; V gene: TRBV29-1; CDR3 DNA: TGCAGCGTTCGACTGGGGGACAGGAACACCGGGGAGCTGTTTTTT; CDR3 protein: CSVRLGDRNTGELFF
J gene: TRBJ2-7; D gene: .; clone size: .; V gene: TRBV28; CDR3 DNA: TGTGCCAGCAGGCGAGACTACGAGCAGTACTTC; CDR3 protein: CASRRDYEQYF
J gene: TRBJ2-2; D gene: TRBD2; clone size: .; V gene: TRBV7-3; CDR3 DNA: TGTGCCAGCAGCTTGACTAGCGGGAGTACCACCGGGGAGCTGTTTTTT; CDR3 protein: CASSLTSGSTTGELFF
J gene: TRBJ1-1; D gene: .; clone size: medium-sized; V gene: TRBV28; CDR3 DNA: TGTGCCACCGGCGAGAGGGGAATGGCTTTCTTT; CDR3 protein: CATGERGMAFF
J gene: TRBJ2-2; D gene: .; clone size: .; V gene: TRBV5-8; CDR3 DNA: TGTGCCAGCAGCTTGGGGTACGGGGAGCTGTTTTTT; CDR3 protein: CASSLGYGELFF
J gene: TRBJ1-3; D gene: .; clone size: .; V gene: TRBV28; CDR3 DNA: TGTGTCGTCGCTCTGAACTCTGGAAACACCATATATTTT; CDR3 protein: CVVALNSGNTIYF
J gene: TRBJ1-1; D gene: .; clone size: .; V gene: TRBV7-6; CDR3 DNA: TGTGCCAGCAGCTTCTCCCCTTACAAGAACACTGAAGCTTTCTTT; CDR3 protein: CASSFSPYKNTEAFF
J gene: TRBJ1-2; D gene: .; clone size: .; V gene: TRBV7-2; CDR3 DNA: TGTGCCAGCAGCCTCCTCCCAGGGGAACCTGGCTACACCTTC; CDR3 protein: CASSLLPGEPGYTF
J gene: TRBJ2-6; D gene: TRBD2; clone size: .; V gene: TRBV25-1; CDR3 DNA: TGTGCCAGCAGTGCGGGACTAGCGGGAGCTACTGGGGCCAACGTCCTGACTTTC; CDR3 protein: CASSAGLAGATGANVLTF
J gene: TRBJ2-5; D gene: TRBD1; clone size: .; V gene: TRBV30; CDR3 DNA: TGTGCCTGGAGTGGCGACAGGGGTGAGACCCAGTACTTC; CDR3 protein: CAWSGDRGETQYF
J gene: TRBJ2-1; D gene: .; clone size: few; V gene: TRBV27; CDR3 DNA: TGTGCCAGCAGTTTCCCAGAGCAGTTCTTC; CDR3 protein: CASSFPEQFF
J gene: TRBJ2-2; D gene: TRBD1; clone size: .; V gene: TRBV9; CDR3 DNA: TGTGCCAGCAGCTTCCACCCGGGACAGGGGACCGGGGAGCTGTTTTTT; CDR3 protein: CASSFHPGQGTGELFF
J gene: TRBJ2-7; D gene: TRBD1; clone size: .; V gene: TRBV6-5; CDR3 DNA: TGTGCCAGCAGTTACTCGGGGGACAGCGCCTACGAGCAGTACTTC; CDR3 protein: CASSYSGDSAYEQYF